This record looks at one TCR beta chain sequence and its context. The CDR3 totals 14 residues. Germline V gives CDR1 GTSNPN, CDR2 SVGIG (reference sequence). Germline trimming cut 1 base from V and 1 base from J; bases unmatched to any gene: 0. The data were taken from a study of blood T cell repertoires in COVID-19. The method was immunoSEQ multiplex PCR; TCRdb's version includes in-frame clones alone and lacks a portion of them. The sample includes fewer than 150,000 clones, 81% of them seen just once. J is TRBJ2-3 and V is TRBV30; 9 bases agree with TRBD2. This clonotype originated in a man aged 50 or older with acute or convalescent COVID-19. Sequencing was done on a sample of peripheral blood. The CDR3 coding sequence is TGTGCCTGGAGTGCTAGCGGGGGCACAGATACGCAGTATTTT. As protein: CAWSASGGTDTQYF.